One and the same sample provided the 28 T cell receptor beta chains below, sequenced in a study of blood T cell repertoires in COVID-19 (dated by TCRdb to 2019 to 2021). The library relied on the immunoSEQ multiplex PCR assay. The source is immuneACCESS, and TCRdb retained only in-frame sequences with V and J called. Part of the clones is not carried over; for the studies checked, unresolved V genes explain less than half of this, and the remainder is unexplained. The sample has about 40,000 clones on record, 89% of them singletons. The ten largest clones take up about a fifth of the sample. Sequencing was carried out using peripheral blood. The receptors shown here come from a middle-aged man with active COVID-19.

V and J are TRBV11-1 and TRBJ2-2; possible D gene TRBD1, 6 bases. The V gene's germline CDR1 is SGHAT and CDR2 FQDESV (reference sequence). Trimming left V 5 bases short and J 1 base short, with 8 bases between. CDR3 size: 14 residues. DNA of the CDR3: TGTGCCAGCAGCGAGACAGGGAACACCGGGGAGCTGTTTTTT. It is translated as CASSETGNTGELFF. Supplemented by reference TRBV11-1 and TRBJ2-2, the full variable domain reads EAEVAQSPRYKITEKSQAVAFWCDPISGHATLYWYRQILGQGPELLVQFQDESVVDDSQLPKDRFSAERLKGVDSTLKIQPAELGDSAMYLCASSETGNTGELFFGEGSRLTVL.

The chain combines TRBV24-1 with TRBJ2-3; 8 bases are a match to TRBD1. The V and J ends lost 9 bases and 2 bases, in that order; junction bases with no gene match: 6. Per the germline V gene, CDR1 is KGHDR and CDR2 is SFDVKD. This CDR3 is 14 amino acids long. In DNA, the CDR3 is TGTGCCACCGGTCCGGGACAGGACACAGATACGCAGTATTTT. Amino acid sequence: CATGPGQDTDTQYF.

This chain links TRBV2 with TRBJ2-7; 9 bases map to TRBD1. Germline CDR1 and CDR2: SNHLY and FYNNEI. The CDR3 runs 14 residues. After removal of 6 bases from V and 3 bases from J, the junction contained 6 bases not matched to a gene. CDR3 DNA sequence: TGTGCCAGCAGAACGGACAGGGGAGGCTACGAGCAGTACTTC. This codes for CASRTDRGGYEQYF. The full variable domain, rest sourced from reference TRBV2 and TRBJ2-7, is EPEVTQTPSHQVTQMGQEVILRCVPISNHLYFYWYRQILGQKVEFLVSFYNNEISEKSEIFDDQFSVERPDGSNFTLKIRSTKLEDSAMYFCASRTDRGGYEQYFGPGTRLTVT.

This rearrangement joins TRBV29-1 to TRBJ1-5; D not resolved. Trimming took 5 bases from V and 3 from J, leaving 14 bases between them. Germline V gives CDR1 SQVTM, CDR2 ANQGSEA. This CDR3 has 14 amino acids. The CDR3 region has the DNA TGCAGCGTTTCTCTAGCGGGAGTCAATCAGCCCCAGCATTTT. Translation gives CSVSLAGVNQPQHF.

V and J are TRBV5-6 and TRBJ1-5, with TRBD1 matching 9 bases. Germline values: CDR1 SGHDT, CDR2 YYEEEE. The CDR3 covers 16 residues. J lost 6 bases, V lost 4 bases, and 11 bases had no gene match. DNA of the CDR3: TGTGCCAGCAGCAAACAGGGGGCGCAGGGTGTTCAGCCCCAGCATTTT. It specifies CASSKQGAQGVQPQHF. The full variable domain, with the rest looked up from reference TRBV5-6 and TRBJ1-5, is DAGVTQSPTHLIKTRGQQVTLRCSPKSGHDTVSWYQQALGQGPQFIFQYYEEEERQRGNFPDRFSGHQFPNYSSELNVNALLLGDSALYLCASSKQGAQGVQPQHFGDGTRLSIL.

The chain has TRBV28 and TRBJ2-5; D gene ambiguous. V lost 5 bases to trimming and J lost 1 base, with 8 bases between them. The germline V gene encodes CDR1 MDHEN and CDR2 SYDVKM. The CDR3 loop spans 13 amino acids. This chain's CDR3 is CASSIIPQETQYF. For the CDR3, the DNA is TGTGCCAGCAGTATTATTCCCCAAGAGACCCAGTACTTC.

The chain recombines TRBV19 with TRBJ2-1; D ambiguous. V was clipped by 5 bases and J by 12 bases, with 14 bases between them. Germline V gene lookup returns CDR1 LNHDA and CDR2 SQIVND (reference sequence). The CDR3 runs 12 residues. The DNA of the CDR3 is TGTGCCAGTAGTCCCAGCCCGGGTAGGCAGTTCTTC. It is translated as CASSPSPGRQFF.

The V gene is TRBV19, the J gene TRBJ1-2, with D perhaps TRBD1 (6 bases). This CDR3 region has 13 residues. V lost 0 bases and J 9 bases, leaving 11 bases between the germline ends. Germline CDR1 is LNHDA and CDR2 is SQIVND (reference sequence). The CDR3 region has the DNA TGTGCCAGTAGTATAGAACTCACAGGGAGCTACACCTTC. Translated, it gives CASSIELTGSYTF.

CDR3 DNA sequence: TGTGCCAGCAGCGTAGCGGGCTATGGCTACACCTTC. Translation: CASSVAGYGYTF. The genes are TRBV9 and TRBJ1-2; D not certain. Germline V gene sequence: CDR1 SGDLS, CDR2 YYNGEE. CDR3 length equals 12 residues. Trimming pared 0 bases from V and 4 bases from J, leaving 4 bases between.

This rearrangement joins TRBV7-8 to TRBJ1-5; no definite D call. CDR1 SGHVS and CDR2 FQNEAQ come from the germline V gene. The CDR3 covers 13 residues. The V and J ends lost 5 bases and 0 bases respectively, with 5 bases between them. The CDR3 sequence: CASSPHSNQPQHF. DNA for the CDR3: TGTGCCAGCAGCCCACATAGCAATCAGCCCCAGCATTTT.

The CDR3 DNA reads as TGTGCCAGTAAGACAGGGACAGGGTTAACCGGGGAGCTGTTTTTT. It translates to CASKTGTGLTGELFF. V and J are TRBV9 and TRBJ2-2, with TRBD1 matching 9 bases. This CDR3 has 15 residues. CDR1 is SGDLS, CDR2 YYNGEE, per germline. After removal of 8 bases from V and 5 bases from J, the junction contained 10 bases not matched to a gene.

This clone was counted a few times. This chain connects TRBV28 to TRBJ2-3; 7 nucleotides match TRBD2. The germline V gene encodes CDR1 MDHEN and CDR2 SYDVKM. The junction had 6 bases not matched to a gene; V was cut back by 4 bases and J by 2 bases. The length of the CDR3 is 15 residues. The CDR3 nucleotides read TGTGCCAGCAGTTCAGGGAGCGGGGCCACAGATACGCAGTATTTT. It encodes CASSSGSGATDTQYF.

This chain uses TRBV5-8 with TRBJ2-1; D might be TRBD2 (6 bases). Germline lookup yields CDR1 SGHTS and CDR2 YDEGEE. The length of the CDR3 is 14 residues. The germline V and J ends were trimmed by 2 bases and 2 bases, with 8 bases remaining between them. CDR3 bases: TGTGCCAGCAGCTTTGGAGGGCCCTACAATGAGCAGTTCTTC. Encoded protein: CASSFGGPYNEQFF.

The rearrangement joins TRBV7-2 to TRBJ1-5; 9 bases agree with TRBD1. Germline CDR1 is SGHTA and CDR2 is FQGNSA. There are 15 residues in the CDR3. Trimming took 3 bases from V and 4 from J; bases not matched to a gene: 4. The CDR3 nucleotides read TGTGCCAGCAGCTTCGGACAGGGGAGAAATCAGCCCCAGCATTTT. It yields the protein CASSFGQGRNQPQHF.

The rearrangement uses TRBV3-1 (or the pseudogene TRBV3-2) and TRBJ2-2; TRBD2 agrees at 10 bases. The CDR3 contains 17 residues. Trimming took 0 bases from V and 4 from J; bases not matched to a gene: 5. The germline gives CDR1 LGHDT, CDR2 YNNKEL (reference sequence). This CDR3 is CASSQDRTSGTTGELFF. In nucleotides, the CDR3 is TGTGCCAGCAGCCAAGATCGGACTAGCGGAACCACCGGGGAGCTGTTTTTT.

The chain joins TRBV6-1 to TRBJ2-1; 11 positions match TRBD2. V lost 2 bases and J lost 10; bases outside the gene matches: 10. From germline, CDR1 is MNHNS and CDR2 SASEGT. This CDR3 is 16 amino acids long. CDR3 sequence reads: CASSEFGTSGFGEQFF. CDR3 sequence (DNA): TGTGCCAGCAGTGAATTTGGGACTAGCGGTTTCGGGGAGCAGTTCTTC.

The chain uses TRBV4-1 and TRBJ1-2, with TRBD1 matching over 7 bases. The CDR3 has 13 residues. CDR1 is MGHRA and CDR2 is YSYEKL in the germline V gene. V dropped 3 bases and J dropped 4; count of bases not matched to a gene: 2. Here the CDR3 reads CASSQTGIYGYTF. The CDR3 DNA reads as TGCGCCAGCAGCCAGACAGGGATCTATGGCTACACCTTC.

The chain couples TRBV28 to TRBJ1-2; the D is unclear. Per germline, CDR1 MDHEN and CDR2 SYDVKM. Between the trimmed V and J ends, which lost 5 bases and 0 bases, there was a span of 7 bases. This CDR3 comprises 13 residues. The CDR3: CASSVRSNYGYTF. The CDR3 nucleotides read TGTGCCAGCAGTGTCCGGTCTAACTATGGCTACACCTTC.

The rearrangement uses TRBV28 and TRBJ2-3, with TRBD1 matching 7 bases. Germline V gene lookup returns CDR1 MDHEN and CDR2 SYDVKM. This CDR3 spans 15 amino acids. The V gene end was trimmed by 2 bases and the J gene end by 1 base; junction bases not matched to a gene: 3. CDR3 nucleotides: TGTGCCAGCAGTTTAGGGGACAGACGCACAGATACGCAGTATTTT. Encoded protein: CASSLGDRRTDTQYF.

This clone showed up just once. CDR3 bases: TGTGCCAGCAGCTTAGTTCGCCGCGGAACTGAAGCTTTCTTT. Translating gives CASSLVRRGTEAFF. The chain is built from TRBV11-2 and TRBJ1-1; D is unresolved. Germline assignment: CDR1 SGHAT and CDR2 FQNNGV. The V end lost 1 base, the J end lost 5 bases, and 11 bases lay between the germline ends. The CDR3 sequence is 14 residues long. Supplemented by reference TRBV11-2 and TRBJ1-1, the full variable domain reads EAGVAQSPRYKIIEKRQSVAFWCNPISGHATLYWYQQILGQGPKLLIQFQNNGVVDDSQLPKDRFSAERLKGVDSTLKIQPAKLEDSAVYLCASSLVRRGTEAFFGQGTRLTVV.

This clone was found a few times. The chain uses TRBV19 and TRBJ1-5; 7 nucleotides align to TRBD1. Germline trimming cut 7 bases from V and 7 bases from J; bases unmatched to any gene: 13. CDR1 is LNHDA, CDR2 SQIVND, per germline (reference sequence). The CDR3 runs to 15 residues. Here the CDR3 DNA reads TGTGCCAGTACCACACGACAGGGAGAGGGCCAGCCCCAGCATTTT. This gives the protein CASTTRQGEGQPQHF. The whole variable domain, filled in from reference TRBV19 and TRBJ1-5, reads DGGITQSPKYLFRKEGQNVTLSCEQNLNHDAMYWYRQDPGQGLRLIYYSQIVNDFQKGDIAEGYSVSREKKESFPLTVTSAQKNPTAFYLCASTTRQGEGQPQHFGDGTRLSIL.

V usage is TRBV5-1 and J usage is TRBJ2-5; TRBD1 agrees at 11 bases. Per germline, CDR1 SGHRS and CDR2 YFSETQ. This CDR3 is 18 amino acids long. V trimming: 0 bases; J trimming: 1 base; junction bases outside the gene matches: 8. The CDR3 region has the DNA TGCGCCAGCAGCTTGGGTGGGTCCGGGACAGGGGGCCAAGAGACCCAGTACTTC. It yields the protein CASSLGGSGTGGQETQYF. The whole variable domain, remainder taken from reference TRBV5-1 and TRBJ2-5, is KAGVTQTPRYLIKTRGQQVTLSCSPISGHRSVSWYQQTPGQGLQFLFEYFSETQRNKGNFPGRFSGRQFSNSRSEMNVSTLELGDSALYLCASSLGGSGTGGQETQYFGPGTRLLVL.

In DNA, the CDR3 is TGTGCCAGCAGCTTCGGACAGGGGTTGGACGAGCAGTACTTC. Translating it yields CASSFGQGLDEQYF. V is TRBV7-3 and J is TRBJ2-7, with TRBD1 matching over 9 bases. There are 14 residues in the CDR3. V was clipped by 3 bases and J by 5 bases; unmatched bases: 5. Germline lookup yields CDR1 SGHTA and CDR2 FQGTGA.

V usage is TRBV10-3 and J usage is TRBJ2-1; TRBD2 matches 10 bases. The germline V gene has CDR1 ENHRY and CDR2 SYGVKD. The CDR3 runs to 13 residues. Trimming took 7 bases from V and 7 from J; bases not matched to a gene: 4. CDR3 in DNA: TGTGCCATCAACGGACTAGCGGCGAATGAGCAGTTCTTC. The encoded protein is CAINGLAANEQFF.

The CDR3 spells CASSPFPGQGYGELFF. The CDR3 DNA follows: TGTGCCAGCAGCCCCTTCCCGGGACAGGGGTACGGGGAGCTGTTTTTT. V and J are TRBV3-1 (or the pseudogene TRBV3-2) and TRBJ2-2; 10 bases map to TRBD1. Germline V gene data show CDR1 as LGHDT and CDR2 as YNNKEL (reference sequence). CDR3 length: 16 residues. Trimming at V came to 4 bases and at J to 7 bases, leaving 9 bases not matched to a gene.

This clone was recorded once. The chain carries TRBV18 and TRBJ2-3; 8 bases match TRBD2. The CDR3 loop spans 21 amino acids. CDR1 and CDR2 from the germline V gene are KGHSH and LQKENI. V dropped 0 bases and J dropped 0; count of bases not matched to a gene: 17. The CDR3 nucleotides read TGTGCCAGCTCACCACCGTTTACGTCCCGGGGAGTAGCGGGGAGCACAGATACGCAGTATTTT. The encoded protein is CASSPPFTSRGVAGSTDTQYF.

The J gene is TRBJ2-7, the V gene TRBV19, with TRBD2 matching 9 bases. Germline trimming cut 6 bases from V and 7 bases from J; bases unmatched to any gene: 16. The CDR3 has 16 amino acids. Germline V gene sequence: CDR1 LNHDA, CDR2 SQIVND (reference sequence). Here the CDR3 DNA reads TGTGCCAGTAGGGCTTTAGCGGGAGAGGGGCTCGGGGAGCAGTACTTC. Amino acids: CASRALAGEGLGEQYF. The full variable domain, in which reference TRBV19 and TRBJ2-7 provide the parts outside the CDR3, is DGGITQSPKYLFRKEGQNVTLSCEQNLNHDAMYWYRQDPGQGLRLIYYSQIVNDFQKGDIAEGYSVSREKKESFPLTVTSAQKNPTAFYLCASRALAGEGLGEQYFGPGTRLTVT.

This chain links TRBV30 with TRBJ1-5; 7 bases are a match to TRBD1. This CDR3 has 14 amino acids. CDR1 GTSNPN and CDR2 SVGIG come from the germline V gene (reference sequence). V shed 2 bases, J shed 3 bases, and the junction held 4 bases outside the gene matches. For the CDR3, the DNA is TGTGCCTGGAGTCTAGGGGGCGCCAATCAGCCCCAGCATTTT. It translates to CAWSLGGANQPQHF.